The 18 T cell receptor beta chains in this list originate from one sample, sequenced in a study of OX40 agonist ivuxolimab in advanced cancers. TCRdb keeps only in-frame clones here, not all; method: immunoSEQ multiplex PCR. The sample includes approximately 65,000 clones, approximately 88% seen only once; the top ten take approximately 0.76%. The sample was CD4+ or CD8+ T cells sorted from blood, taken in a trial of the OX40 agonist ivuxolimab. Every receptor here comes from an adult with an advanced solid tumor such as melanoma, head and neck, liver or kidney cancer.

This CDR3 reads CASSAYWEQETQYF. In DNA, the CDR3 is TGTGCCAGTAGTGCCTACTGGGAGCAAGAGACCCAGTACTTC. This rearrangement joins TRBV19 to TRBJ2-5; D is possibly TRBD2 (5 bases). Germline V gene sequence: CDR1 LNHDA, CDR2 SQIVND (reference sequence). Trimming removed 5 bases at V and 2 bases at J, with 12 bases between. This CDR3 is built from 14 residues.

The rearrangement links TRBV13 to TRBJ1-2; 8 bases map to TRBD1. J gave up 1 base and V 4 bases, and 2 bases lay outside the gene matches. Germline assignment: CDR1 PRHDT and CDR2 FYEKMQ (reference sequence). This CDR3 spans 14 amino acids. In nucleotides, the CDR3 is TGTGCCAGCAGCTACGGACAGGGTAACTATGGCTACACCTTC. Translating gives CASSYGQGNYGYTF. The variable domain in full, completed from reference TRBV13 and TRBJ1-2, reads AAGVIQSPRHLIKEKRETATLKCYPIPRHDTVYWYQQGPGQDPQFLISFYEKMQSDKGSIPDRFSAQQFSDYHSELNMSSLELGDSALYFCASSYGQGNYGYTFGSGTRLTVV.

This rearrangement joins TRBV19 to TRBJ2-3, with D unresolved. The CDR3 is made up of 13 amino acids. The V gene's germline CDR1 is LNHDA and CDR2 SQIVND (reference sequence). Trimming took off 6 bases at V and 8 bases at J, with 15 bases between the two ends. CDR3 sequence: CASRGEGLGTQYF. In nucleotides, the CDR3 is TGTGCCAGTAGAGGTGAAGGCTTGGGTACGCAGTATTTT.

This clone has a single count. The chain combines TRBV5-1 with TRBJ2-7; possibly TRBD1 for D (6 bases). Germline values: CDR1 SGHRS, CDR2 YFSETQ. The CDR3 is 16 amino acids. Trimming took 4 bases from V and 3 from J, leaving 20 bases between them. The chain's CDR3 is CASSTYRASSYYEQYF. CDR3 nucleotide sequence: TGCGCCAGCAGCACCTACAGGGCCTCCTCTTACTACGAGCAGTACTTC.

The chain employs TRBV12-5 and TRBJ2-2, with no clear D. The CDR3 runs 17 residues. The germline V gene encodes CDR1 LGHNT and CDR2 FRNRAP. V lost 0 bases and J 3 bases, leaving 14 bases between the germline ends. The CDR3 sequence: CASGLVMVQTHTGELFF. CDR3 coding DNA: TGTGCTAGTGGTTTGGTAATGGTACAGACCCACACCGGGGAGCTGTTTTTT.

The chain links TRBV6-5 to TRBJ1-4; D is unresolved. Between the trimmed V and J ends, which lost 7 bases and 8 bases, there was a span of 17 bases. Germline CDR1 reads MNHEY; CDR2 reads SVGAGI. The CDR3 sequence is 14 residues long. CDR3 sequence (DNA): TGTGCCAGCACCCCCAACTTCAAAGGGGAAAAACTGTTTTTT. Protein sequence: CASTPNFKGEKLFF.

The gene calls are TRBV5-1 and TRBJ2-7; 7 bases are a match to TRBD1. Germline assignment: CDR1 SGHRS and CDR2 YFSETQ. With V trimmed by 3 bases and J by 6 bases, 3 bases remained unmatched. The CDR3 covers 12 residues. The CDR3: CASSSPGGEQYF. CDR3 nucleotide sequence: TGCGCCAGCAGCTCCCCAGGGGGCGAGCAGTACTTC.

The J gene is TRBJ2-3, the V gene TRBV5-1; 10 nucleotides line up with TRBD2. The CDR3 runs to 16 residues. Germline loops: CDR1 SGHRS, CDR2 YFSETQ. Trimming removed 0 bases from V and 6 bases from J; junction bases left unmatched: 7. CDR3 region: CASSLGTSGPKDTQYF. The CDR3 bases are TGCGCCAGCAGCTTGGGGACTAGCGGTCCCAAGGATACGCAGTATTTT.

The chain links TRBV5-1 to TRBJ2-7; 11 bases fit TRBD1. After removal of 5 bases from V and 4 bases from J, the junction contained 5 bases not matched to a gene. This CDR3 is built from 14 residues. CDR1 and CDR2 (germline): SGHRS, YFSETQ. The CDR3 reads CASRSDRGHYEQYF. CDR3 sequence (DNA): TGCGCCAGCAGATCGGACAGGGGGCATTACGAGCAGTACTTC. Using reference TRBV5-1 and TRBJ2-7 for the parts outside the CDR3, the full variable domain is KAGVTQTPRYLIKTRGQQVTLSCSPISGHRSVSWYQQTPGQGLQFLFEYFSETQRNKGNFPGRFSGRQFSNSRSEMNVSTLELGDSALYLCASRSDRGHYEQYFGPGTRLTVT.

In its sample, this clone was seen a few times. This sequence joins TRBV9 and TRBJ1-1, with a weak D call TRBD1 (6 bases). This CDR3 is 14 amino acids long. Trimming shortened V by 4 bases and J by 4 bases, and 14 bases separated the two germline ends. Per germline, CDR1 SGDLS and CDR2 YYNGEE. The CDR3 protein is CASSILGGGTEAFF. The CDR3 nucleotides read TGTGCCAGCAGCATCCTGGGAGGGGGCACTGAAGCTTTCTTT.

Concerning this clone: Other DNA sequences in this sample translate to the same CDR3. The chain combines TRBV29-1 with TRBJ2-7; 9 positions match TRBD1. This CDR3 spans 13 amino acids. CDR1 SQVTM and CDR2 ANQGSEA come from the germline V gene. After removal of 7 bases from V and 5 bases from J, the junction contained 9 bases not matched to a gene. The CDR3 coding sequence is TGCAGCGGGGGTACCGGGACAGGGAACGAGCAGTACTTC. Residues: CSGGTGTGNEQYF.

The rearrangement joins TRBV10-3 to TRBJ2-1, with 11 nucleotides matching TRBD1. The CDR3 totals 15 residues. Per germline, CDR1 ENHRY and CDR2 SYGVKD. Unmatched junction bases numbered 7, after V lost 8 bases and J lost 4 bases. The CDR3 DNA reads TGTGCCATCGGCGGACAGGGGGCCGGATACAATGAGCAGTTCTTC. This gives the protein CAIGGQGAGYNEQFF.

The chain employs TRBV5-4 and TRBJ1-5; D remains unclear. The germline V and J ends were trimmed by 2 bases and 5 bases, with 8 bases remaining between them. The CDR3 has 13 amino acids. CDR1 and CDR2 (germline): SGHNT, YYREEE (reference sequence). CDR3 nucleotide sequence: TGTGCCAGCAGCTTATCACCTGATCAGCCCCAGCATTTT. Protein: CASSLSPDQPQHF.

DNA for the CDR3: TGTGCCAGCAGCCGACAGGGATCCTACAATGAGCAGTTCTTC. Translating it yields CASSRQGSYNEQFF. The chain recombines TRBV7-3 with TRBJ2-1; 7 positions match TRBD1. The CDR3 runs to 14 residues. The germline gives CDR1 SGHTA, CDR2 FQGTGA. The ends lost 5 bases at V and 1 base at J; junction bases unmatched: 2.

This clone was counted between two and nine times. The rearrangement links TRBV18 to TRBJ1-1; tentatively, D is TRBD1 (5 bases). V dropped 3 bases and J dropped 4 bases, with 12 bases sitting between them. The CDR3 has 14 residues. CDR1 and CDR2 from the germline V gene are KGHSH and LQKENI. The CDR3: CASSPEAGSTEAFF. CDR3 nucleotide sequence: TGTGCCAGCTCACCTGAGGCAGGGAGCACTGAAGCTTTCTTT.

V gene TRBV7-9 combines with J gene TRBJ2-1; D is perhaps TRBD2 (5 bases). V lost 5 bases and J lost 0, with 20 bases in between. In germline, CDR1 is SEHNR, CDR2 FQNEAQ (reference sequence). The CDR3 loop spans 18 amino acids. The CDR3 region is CASSLRGASPSSYNEQFF. The CDR3 bases are TGTGCCAGCAGCCTACGGGGTGCTAGCCCCAGCTCCTACAATGAGCAGTTCTTC.

The chain's CDR3 is CASFSELFF. CDR3 in DNA: TGTGCCAGCTTCTCGGAGCTGTTTTTT. This rearrangement joins TRBV9 to TRBJ2-2; no firm D call. Germline CDR1 is SGDLS and CDR2 is YYNGEE. The V gene lost 7 bases and the J gene lost 10 bases, with 5 bases spanning the gap. CDR3 length: 9 residues.

This rearrangement joins TRBV19 to TRBJ1-5; 7 bases line up with TRBD1. With V trimmed by 8 bases and J by 4 bases, 11 bases remained unmatched. Looked up from germline, CDR1 is LNHDA and CDR2 is SQIVND (reference sequence). The CDR3 spans 15 residues. This CDR3 is CASYQGTAKNQPQHF. The CDR3 bases are TGTGCCAGTTACCAAGGGACAGCAAAGAATCAGCCCCAGCATTTT.